The rows below give T cell receptor beta chains drawn from one sample of a study of T cells after yellow fever vaccination. TCRdb passed the 5' RACE reads through MiXCR, listing each CDR3 protein once. Here the sample spans 80,000 to 100,000 distinct CDR3 sequences, approximately 5.5% being singletons. The source material was CD8+ T cells sorted from PBMCs, sampled 10 days after the yellow fever booster vaccination. The receptors derive from a young man who received the YFV17D yellow fever vaccine. The CDR3 runs from the conserved cysteine through the conserved F or W. A D gene is named only where the DNA matches it firmly. Size tells how often a clone was seen (once, few, many) or the class of an expanded clone, and some rows leave it out.

J	size	V	D	DNA	CDR3
TRBJ2-1	few	TRBV6-2/TRBV6-3	.	TGTGCCAGCAGTGAACAGGGTAATGAGCAGTTCTTC	CASSEQGNEQFF
TRBJ2-3	.	TRBV7-9	TRBD1	TGTGCCAGCAGCGAGACAGGGGGGGGCACAGATACGCAGTATTTT	CASSETGGGTDTQYF
TRBJ2-5	.	TRBV9	TRBD2	TGTGCCAGCAGCGTCCGTCTAAAACGAGCGGGGGCGACCTTACAAGAGACCCAGTACTTC	CASSVRLKRAGATLQETQYF
TRBJ1-1	few	TRBV27	.	TGTGCCAGCAGTTTATCTAAGGGAATGACTGAAGCTTTCTTT	CASSLSKGMTEAFF
TRBJ2-2	many	TRBV6-5	.	TGTGCCAGCAGTTACTCTGGCACCGGGGAGCTGTTTTTT	CASSYSGTGELFF
TRBJ2-3	few	TRBV5-1	.	TGCGCCAGCAGCTTGGCAGAGTACTCGGAAGATACGCAGTATTTT	CASSLAEYSEDTQYF
TRBJ2-2	.	TRBV9	.	TGTGCCAGCAGCGTAGCACGGGTCCCGAACACCGGGGAGCTGTTTTTT	CASSVARVPNTGELFF
TRBJ2-1	few	TRBV5-1	.	TGCGCCAGCAGCTTGAGGGGGACCCCCTTAGGGTACAATGAGCAGTTCTTC	CASSLRGTPLGYNEQFF
TRBJ2-1	few	TRBV12-3/TRBV12-4	.	TGTGCCAGCAGTTTCAGGAATGAGCAGTTCTTC	CASSFRNEQFF
TRBJ2-1	many	TRBV5-1	TRBD2	TGCGCCAGCAGCTTGGGTGCGGGGGCCTACAATGAGCAGTTCTTC	CASSLGAGAYNEQFF
TRBJ1-5	.	TRBV6-2/TRBV6-3	TRBD1	TGTGCCAGCAGTTACCGAACCGGGACAGGATTTTTTCAGCCCCAGCATTTT	CASSYRTGTGFFQPQHF
TRBJ2-1	.	TRBV7-6	TRBD2	TGTGCCAGCAGCCCTAGCGGGGGGGCAATGAGCTCCTACAATGAGCAGTTCTTC	CASSPSGGAMSSYNEQFF
TRBJ2-1	.	TRBV12-3/TRBV12-4	.	TGTGCCAGCAGTTTTTTCGATGAGCAGTTCTTC	CASSFFDEQFF
TRBJ2-7	few	TRBV6-6	.	TGTGCCAGCAATATACAGGGTACCTACGAGCAGTACTTC	CASNIQGTYEQYF
TRBJ1-1	few	TRBV29-1	.	TGCAGCGTTGTCCGGGACGGGTACACTGAAGCTTTCTTT	CSVVRDGYTEAFF
TRBJ1-1	few	TRBV27	.	TGTGCCAGCACCGGGGCTGGATCAGCTGAAGCTTTCTTT	CASTGAGSAEAFF
TRBJ2-2	.	TRBV5-1	.	TGCGCCAGCAGCAGCCCGGACCGCTATGAAACCGGGGAGCTGTTTTTT	CASSSPDRYETGELFF
TRBJ2-1	few	TRBV7-9	.	TGTGCCAGCAGCTTCCGTACTGAGCAGTTCTTC	CASSFRTEQFF
TRBJ2-5	few	TRBV7-6	.	TGTGCCAGCAGTCAGAACCAAGGACGGCGGAACCAAGAGACCCAGTACTTC	CASSQNQGRRNQETQYF
TRBJ2-3	many	TRBV11-2	TRBD2	TGTGCCAGCAGGCGACTAGCGGGAACAGATACGCAGTATTTT	CASRRLAGTDTQYF
TRBJ1-3	few	TRBV29-1	.	TGCAGCGTTGCCGACGGAAGCTCTGGAAACACCATATATTTT	CSVADGSSGNTIYF
TRBJ1-2	.	TRBV12-3/TRBV12-4	.	TGTGCCAGCAGTCCCCCTCTCGGGAATGGCTACACCTTC	CASSPPLGNGYTF
TRBJ1-2	.	TRBV5-6	TRBD1	TGTGCCAGCAGCCCCGGACAGGGGTTCTATGGCTACACCTTC	CASSPGQGFYGYTF
TRBJ2-1	.	TRBV5-1	TRBD1	TGCGCCAGCAGCACCTACAGGGGATCAAGCAATGAGCAGTTCTTC	CASSTYRGSSNEQFF